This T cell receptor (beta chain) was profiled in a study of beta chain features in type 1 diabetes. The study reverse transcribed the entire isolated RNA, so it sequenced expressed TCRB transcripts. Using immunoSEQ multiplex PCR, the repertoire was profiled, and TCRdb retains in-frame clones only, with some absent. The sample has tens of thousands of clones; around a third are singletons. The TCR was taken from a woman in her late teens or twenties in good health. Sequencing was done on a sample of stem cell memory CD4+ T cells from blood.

CDR3 nucleotide sequence: TGTGCCAGCAACACCCTGGGAGGCGCTGAAGCTTTCTTT. Encoded protein: CASNTLGGAEAFF. The chain joins TRBV6-1 to TRBJ1-1; no clear D gene. CDR1 MNHNS and CDR2 SASEGT come from the germline V gene. The CDR3 runs to 13 residues. V lost 7 bases, J lost 6 bases, and 15 bases lay in between.